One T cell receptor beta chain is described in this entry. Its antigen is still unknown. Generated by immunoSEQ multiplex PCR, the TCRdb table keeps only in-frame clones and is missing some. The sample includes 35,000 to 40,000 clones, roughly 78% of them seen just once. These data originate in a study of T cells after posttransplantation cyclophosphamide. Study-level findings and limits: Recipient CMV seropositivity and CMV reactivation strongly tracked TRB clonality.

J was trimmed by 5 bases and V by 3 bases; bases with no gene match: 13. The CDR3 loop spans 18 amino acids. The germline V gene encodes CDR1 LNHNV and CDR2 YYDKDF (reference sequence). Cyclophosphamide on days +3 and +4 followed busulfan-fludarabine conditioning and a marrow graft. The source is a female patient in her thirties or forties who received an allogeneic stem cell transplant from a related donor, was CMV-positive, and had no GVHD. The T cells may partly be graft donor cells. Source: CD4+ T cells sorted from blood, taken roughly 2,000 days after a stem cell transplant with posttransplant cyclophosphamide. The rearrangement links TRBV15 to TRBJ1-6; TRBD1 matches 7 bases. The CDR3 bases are TGTGCCACCAGCAGGTCACCCACAGGGGTTGTTAATAATTCACCCCTCCACTTT. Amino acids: CATSRSPTGVVNNSPLHF. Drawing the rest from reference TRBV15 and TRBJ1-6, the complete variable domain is DAMVIQNPRYQVTQFGKPVTLSCSQTLNHNVMYWYQQKSSQAPKLLFHYYDKDFNNEADTPDNFQSRRPNTSFCFLDIRSPGLGDTAMYLCATSRSPTGVVNNSPLHFGNGTRLTVT.